This T cell receptor (beta chain) was obtained from a study of Graves' ophthalmopathy and Graves' hyperthyroidism. Study-wide context: Prior to any treatment, peripheral blood was collected at the time of initial diagnosis. Study-wide findings and caveats: Cross-validated, the 13-signature model showed 87.88%/81.08% sensitivity/specificity, and 80%/75% in the test set.

The sequenced template was RNA, covering the TCR beta CDR3 region. HTBI primers primed a first-round RT-PCR, and a second-round multiplex PCR followed. TCRdb reprocessed the multiplex PCR reads with MiXCR, giving one entry per CDR3 protein. The data show 350,000 or so distinct CDR3 sequences, with 15% to 20% seen just once and 9% to 15% held by the top ten. Trimming shortened V by 3 bases and J by 8 bases, and 17 bases separated the two germline ends. The CDR3 has 14 residues. Germline V gene data show CDR1 as SGDLS and CDR2 as YYNGEE. Moderately to severely active ophthalmopathy under 3 months, CAS at least 3, NOSPECS at least 4. This clonotype came up many times. Its target is unknown.

This clonotype originated in an adult man with Graves' ophthalmopathy. This chain links TRBV9 with TRBJ1-2; D is possibly TRBD1 (6 bases). Sequencing was done on a sample of peripheral blood. The chain's CDR3 is CASSEGIGGGGYTF. CDR3 nucleotide sequence: TGTGCCAGCAGCGAGGGGATTGGGGGGGGCGGCTACACCTTC.